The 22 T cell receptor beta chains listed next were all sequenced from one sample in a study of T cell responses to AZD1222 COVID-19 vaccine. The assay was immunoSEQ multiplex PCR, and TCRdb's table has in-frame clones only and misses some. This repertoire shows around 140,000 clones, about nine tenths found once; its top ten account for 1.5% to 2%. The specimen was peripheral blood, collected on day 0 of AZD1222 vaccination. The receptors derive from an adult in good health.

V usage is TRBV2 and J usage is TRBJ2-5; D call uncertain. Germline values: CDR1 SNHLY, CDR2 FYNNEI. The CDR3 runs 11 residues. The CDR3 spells CAGRGQETQYF. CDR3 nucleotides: TGTGCGGGTCGAGGCCAAGAGACCCAGTACTTC.

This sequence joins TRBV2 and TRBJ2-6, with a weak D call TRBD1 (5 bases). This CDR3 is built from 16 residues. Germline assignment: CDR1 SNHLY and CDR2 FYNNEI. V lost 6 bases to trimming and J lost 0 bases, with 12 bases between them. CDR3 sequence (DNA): TGTGCCAGCAGAATTACAGGATTCTCTGGGGCCAACGTCCTGACTTTC. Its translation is CASRITGFSGANVLTF.

CDR3 DNA sequence: TGTGCCAGCAGTTTTTTCCCCTCCCCGGGTTACGAGCAGTACTTC. Protein product: CASSFFPSPGYEQYF. The gene calls are TRBV28 and TRBJ2-7; no reliable D call. The V and J ends lost 3 bases and 4 bases respectively, with 16 bases between them. The CDR3 contains 15 residues. Germline CDR1 and CDR2: MDHEN and SYDVKM.

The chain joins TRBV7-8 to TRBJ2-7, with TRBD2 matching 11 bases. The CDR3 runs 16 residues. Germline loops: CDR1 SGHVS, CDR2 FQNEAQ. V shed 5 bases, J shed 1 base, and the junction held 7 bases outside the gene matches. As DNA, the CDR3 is TGTGCCAGCAGCCCTCGACTAGCGGGACAATCCTACGAGCAGTACTTC. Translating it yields CASSPRLAGQSYEQYF.

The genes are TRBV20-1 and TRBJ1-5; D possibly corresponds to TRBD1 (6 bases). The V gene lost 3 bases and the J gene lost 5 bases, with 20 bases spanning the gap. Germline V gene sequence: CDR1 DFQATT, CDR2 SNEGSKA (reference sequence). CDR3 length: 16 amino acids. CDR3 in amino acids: CSASRSTGLGDQPQHF. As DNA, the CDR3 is TGCAGTGCTAGTCGATCCACAGGGTTAGGGGATCAGCCCCAGCATTTT.

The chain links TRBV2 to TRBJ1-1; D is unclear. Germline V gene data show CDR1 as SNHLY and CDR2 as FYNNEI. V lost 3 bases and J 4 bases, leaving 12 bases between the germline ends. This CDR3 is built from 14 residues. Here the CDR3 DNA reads TGTGCCAGCAGTGAGGGTGCCCGGGGCACTGAAGCTTTCTTT. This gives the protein CASSEGARGTEAFF.

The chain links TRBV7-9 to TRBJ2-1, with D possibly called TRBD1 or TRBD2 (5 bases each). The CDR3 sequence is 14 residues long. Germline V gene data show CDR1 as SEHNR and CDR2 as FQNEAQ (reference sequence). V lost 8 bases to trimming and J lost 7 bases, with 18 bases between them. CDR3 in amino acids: CASSTVGDWNEQFF. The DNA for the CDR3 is TGTGCCAGCTCGACTGTGGGGGATTGGAATGAGCAGTTCTTC.

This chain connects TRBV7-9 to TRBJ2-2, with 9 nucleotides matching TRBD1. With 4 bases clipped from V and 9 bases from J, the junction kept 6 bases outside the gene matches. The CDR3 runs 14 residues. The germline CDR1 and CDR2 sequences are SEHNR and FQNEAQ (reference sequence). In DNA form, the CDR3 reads TGTGCCAGCAGCTCGGGACAGGGTAACCGGGAGCTGTTTTTT. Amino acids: CASSSGQGNRELFF.

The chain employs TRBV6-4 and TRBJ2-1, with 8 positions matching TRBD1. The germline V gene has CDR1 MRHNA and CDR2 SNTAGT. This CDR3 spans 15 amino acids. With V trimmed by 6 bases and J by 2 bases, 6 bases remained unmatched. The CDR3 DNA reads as TGTGCCAGCAGCGCAACAGGGGGGACCTACAATGAGCAGTTCTTC. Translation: CASSATGGTYNEQFF.

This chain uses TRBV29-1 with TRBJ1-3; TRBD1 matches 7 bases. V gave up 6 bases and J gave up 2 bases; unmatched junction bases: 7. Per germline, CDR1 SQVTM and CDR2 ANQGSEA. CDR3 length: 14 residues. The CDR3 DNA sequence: TGCAGCGTGGGGTACGACAGGGCTGGAAACACCATATATTTT. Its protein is CSVGYDRAGNTIYF. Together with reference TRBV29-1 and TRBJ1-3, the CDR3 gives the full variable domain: SAVISQKPSRDICQRGTSLTIQCQVDSQVTMMFWYRQQPGQSLTLIATANQGSEATYESGFVIDKFPISRPNLTFSTLTVSNMSPEDSSIYLCSVGYDRAGNTIYFGEGSWLTVV.

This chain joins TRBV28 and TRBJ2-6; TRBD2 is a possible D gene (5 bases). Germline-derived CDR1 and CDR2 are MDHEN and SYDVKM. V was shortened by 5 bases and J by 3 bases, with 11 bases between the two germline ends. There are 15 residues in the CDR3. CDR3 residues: CASSPWRNGANVLTF. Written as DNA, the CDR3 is TGTGCCAGCAGTCCATGGAGGAATGGGGCCAACGTCCTGACTTTC.

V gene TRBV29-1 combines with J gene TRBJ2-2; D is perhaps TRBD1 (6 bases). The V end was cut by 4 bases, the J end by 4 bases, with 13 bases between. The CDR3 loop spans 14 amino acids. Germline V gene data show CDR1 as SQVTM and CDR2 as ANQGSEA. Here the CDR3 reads CSVAIDRPTGELFF. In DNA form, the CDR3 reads TGCAGCGTTGCGATAGACAGGCCCACCGGGGAGCTGTTTTTT.

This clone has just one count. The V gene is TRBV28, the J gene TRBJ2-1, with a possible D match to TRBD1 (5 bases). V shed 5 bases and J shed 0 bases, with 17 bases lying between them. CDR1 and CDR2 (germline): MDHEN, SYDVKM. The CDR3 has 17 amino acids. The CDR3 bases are TGTGCCAGCAGTCCCGTCCTGTTGACAGTCTCCTACAATGAGCAGTTCTTC. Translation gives CASSPVLLTVSYNEQFF.

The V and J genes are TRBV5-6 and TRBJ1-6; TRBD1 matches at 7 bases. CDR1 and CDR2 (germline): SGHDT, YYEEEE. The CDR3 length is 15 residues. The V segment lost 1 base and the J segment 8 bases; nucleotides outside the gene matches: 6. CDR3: CASSLKGARHSPLHF. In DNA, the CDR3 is TGTGCCAGCAGCTTGAAGGGGGCTCGGCATTCACCCCTCCACTTT.

The CDR3: CASSVGGSTGELFF. The CDR3 DNA follows: TGTGCCAGCAGCGTAGGAGGCTCCACCGGGGAGCTGTTTTTT. This chain joins TRBV9 and TRBJ2-2; no definite D call. The CDR3 runs to 14 residues. V lost 0 bases, J lost 4 bases, and 7 bases lay in between. The germline V gene has CDR1 SGDLS and CDR2 YYNGEE.

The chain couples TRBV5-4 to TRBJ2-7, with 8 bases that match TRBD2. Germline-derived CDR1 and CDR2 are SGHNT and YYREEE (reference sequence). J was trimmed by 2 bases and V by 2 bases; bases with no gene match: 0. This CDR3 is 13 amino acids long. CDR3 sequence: CASSFGGAYEQYF. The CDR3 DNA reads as TGTGCCAGCAGCTTCGGGGGGGCCTACGAGCAGTACTTC.

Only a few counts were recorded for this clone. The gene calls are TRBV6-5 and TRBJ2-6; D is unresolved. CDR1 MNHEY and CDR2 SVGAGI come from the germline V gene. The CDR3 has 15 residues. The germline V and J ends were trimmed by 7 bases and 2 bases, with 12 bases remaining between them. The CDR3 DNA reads TGTGCCAGCAACCCTTCTAGAGCTGGGGCCAACGTCCTGACTTTC. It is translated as CASNPSRAGANVLTF.

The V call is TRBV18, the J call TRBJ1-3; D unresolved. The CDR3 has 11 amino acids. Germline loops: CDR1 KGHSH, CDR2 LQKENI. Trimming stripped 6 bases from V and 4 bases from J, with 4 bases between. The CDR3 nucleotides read TGTGCCAGCTCGCCCGGAAACACCATATATTTT. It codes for CASSPGNTIYF.

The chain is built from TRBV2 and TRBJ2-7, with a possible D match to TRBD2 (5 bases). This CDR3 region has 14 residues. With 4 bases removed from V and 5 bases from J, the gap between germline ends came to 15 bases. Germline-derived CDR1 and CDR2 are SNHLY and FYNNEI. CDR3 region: CASSARQTEDEQYF. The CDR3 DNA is TGTGCCAGCAGTGCGAGGCAAACGGAGGACGAGCAGTACTTC.

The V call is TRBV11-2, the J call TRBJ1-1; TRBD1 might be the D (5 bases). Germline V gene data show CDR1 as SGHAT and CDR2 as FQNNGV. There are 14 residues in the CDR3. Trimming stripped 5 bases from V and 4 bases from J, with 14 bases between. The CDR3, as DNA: TGTGCCAGCAGCCCGGCGGGGCAGGGCACTGAAGCTTTCTTT. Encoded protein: CASSPAGQGTEAFF.

The CDR3 DNA reads as TGTGCCTGGAGTTGGAACACTGGCACAGATACGCAGTATTTT. Translation gives CAWSWNTGTDTQYF. The rearrangement links TRBV30 to TRBJ2-3; D remains unclear. The germline gives CDR1 GTSNPN, CDR2 SVGIG (reference sequence). This CDR3 is built from 14 residues. Trimming shortened V by 2 bases and J by 1 base, and 10 bases separated the two germline ends.

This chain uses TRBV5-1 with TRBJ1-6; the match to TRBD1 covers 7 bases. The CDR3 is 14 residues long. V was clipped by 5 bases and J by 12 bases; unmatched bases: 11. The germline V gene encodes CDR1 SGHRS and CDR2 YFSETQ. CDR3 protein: CASRAGTELIPLHF. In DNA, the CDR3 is TGCGCCAGCAGGGCCGGGACAGAGCTAATACCCCTCCACTTT.